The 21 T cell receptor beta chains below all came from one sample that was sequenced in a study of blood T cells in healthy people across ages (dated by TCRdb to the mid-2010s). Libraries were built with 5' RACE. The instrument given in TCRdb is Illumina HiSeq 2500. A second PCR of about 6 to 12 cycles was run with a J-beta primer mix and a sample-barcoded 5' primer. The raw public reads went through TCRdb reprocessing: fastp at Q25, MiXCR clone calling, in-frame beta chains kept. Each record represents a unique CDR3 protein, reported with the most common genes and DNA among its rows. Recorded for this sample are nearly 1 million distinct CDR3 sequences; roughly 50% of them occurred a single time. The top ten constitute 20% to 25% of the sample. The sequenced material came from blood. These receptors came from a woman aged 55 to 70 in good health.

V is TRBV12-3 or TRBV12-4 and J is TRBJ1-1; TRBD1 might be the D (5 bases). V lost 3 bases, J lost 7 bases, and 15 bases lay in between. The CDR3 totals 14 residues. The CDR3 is CASSLEVRGSEAFF. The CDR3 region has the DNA TGTGCCAGCAGTTTGGAAGTCCGGGGCAGTGAAGCTTTCTTT.

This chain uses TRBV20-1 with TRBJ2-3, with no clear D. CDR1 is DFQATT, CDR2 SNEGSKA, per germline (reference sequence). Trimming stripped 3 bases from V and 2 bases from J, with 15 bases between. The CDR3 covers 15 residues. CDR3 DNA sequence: TGCAGTGCTAGCCCCAACTATGAGCCCACAGATACGCAGTATTTT. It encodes CSASPNYEPTDTQYF.

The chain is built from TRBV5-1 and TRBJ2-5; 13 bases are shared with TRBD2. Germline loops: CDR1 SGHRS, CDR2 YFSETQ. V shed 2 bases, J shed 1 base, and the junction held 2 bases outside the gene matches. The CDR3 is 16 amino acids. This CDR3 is CASSFRTSGSQETQYF. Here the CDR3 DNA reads TGCGCCAGCAGCTTCCGGACTAGCGGGAGCCAAGAGACCCAGTACTTC.

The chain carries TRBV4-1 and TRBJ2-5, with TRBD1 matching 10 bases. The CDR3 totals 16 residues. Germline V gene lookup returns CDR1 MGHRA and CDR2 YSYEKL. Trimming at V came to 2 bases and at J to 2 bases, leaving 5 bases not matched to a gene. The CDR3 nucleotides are TGCGCCAGCAGCCAACCAGGGACAGGGGAGCAAGAGACCCAGTACTTC. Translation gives CASSQPGTGEQETQYF.

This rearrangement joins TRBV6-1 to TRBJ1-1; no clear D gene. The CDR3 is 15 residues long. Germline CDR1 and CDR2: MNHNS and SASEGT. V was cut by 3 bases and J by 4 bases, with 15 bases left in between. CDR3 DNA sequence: TGTGCCAGCAGTGAGATTAGTGCCAGAGGCACTGAAGCTTTCTTT. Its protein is CASSEISARGTEAFF.

This CDR3 is CSAILQGRGNTYEQYF. The CDR3, as DNA: TGCAGTGCCATACTACAGGGGCGAGGGAATACCTACGAGCAGTACTTC. This chain uses TRBV20-1 with TRBJ2-7, with TRBD1 identical over 7 bases. The germline gives CDR1 DFQATT, CDR2 SNEGSKA (reference sequence). The CDR3 totals 16 residues. Germline trimming cut 6 bases from V and 2 bases from J; bases unmatched to any gene: 16.

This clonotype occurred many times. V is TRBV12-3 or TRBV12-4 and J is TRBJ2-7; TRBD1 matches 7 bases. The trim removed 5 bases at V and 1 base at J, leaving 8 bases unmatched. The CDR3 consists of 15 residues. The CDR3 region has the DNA TGTGCCAGCAGTAAGGGACAGACGACGTCCTACGAGCAGTACTTC. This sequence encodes CASSKGQTTSYEQYF.

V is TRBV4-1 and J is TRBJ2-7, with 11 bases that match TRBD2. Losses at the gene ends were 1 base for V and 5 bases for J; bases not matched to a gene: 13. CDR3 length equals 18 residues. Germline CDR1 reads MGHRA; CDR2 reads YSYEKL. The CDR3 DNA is TGCGCCAGCAGCCAAGGGGGGGCTAGCGGGAGGTTTGGGGACGAGCAGTACTTC. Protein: CASSQGGASGRFGDEQYF.

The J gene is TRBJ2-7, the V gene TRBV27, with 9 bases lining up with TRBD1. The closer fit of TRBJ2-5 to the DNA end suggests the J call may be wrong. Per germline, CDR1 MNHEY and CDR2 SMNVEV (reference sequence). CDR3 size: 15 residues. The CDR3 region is CASSPWTGAGETQYF. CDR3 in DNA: TGTGCCAGCAGTCCTTGGACAGGGGCTGGGGAGACCCAGTACTTC.

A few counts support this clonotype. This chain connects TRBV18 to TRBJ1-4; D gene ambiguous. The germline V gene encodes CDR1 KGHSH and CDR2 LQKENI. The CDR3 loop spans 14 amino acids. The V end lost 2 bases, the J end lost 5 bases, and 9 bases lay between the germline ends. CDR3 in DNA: TGTGCCAGCTCACCAGACCTTCTCAATGAAAAACTGTTTTTT. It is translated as CASSPDLLNEKLFF.

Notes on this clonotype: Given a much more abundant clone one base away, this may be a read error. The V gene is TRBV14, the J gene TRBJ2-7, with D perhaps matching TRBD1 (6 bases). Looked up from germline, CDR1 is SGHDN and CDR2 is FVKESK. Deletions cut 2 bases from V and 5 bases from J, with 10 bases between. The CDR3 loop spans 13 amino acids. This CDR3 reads CASSQYQGHEQYF. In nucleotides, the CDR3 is TGTGCCAGCAGCCAATATCAGGGGCACGAGCAGTACTTC.

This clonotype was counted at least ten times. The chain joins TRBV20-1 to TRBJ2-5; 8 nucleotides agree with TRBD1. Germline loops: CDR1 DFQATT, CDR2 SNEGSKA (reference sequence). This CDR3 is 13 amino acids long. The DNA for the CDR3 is TGCAGCGCTGGGACAGGAGGGGAAGAGACCCAGTACTTC. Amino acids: CSAGTGGEETQYF.

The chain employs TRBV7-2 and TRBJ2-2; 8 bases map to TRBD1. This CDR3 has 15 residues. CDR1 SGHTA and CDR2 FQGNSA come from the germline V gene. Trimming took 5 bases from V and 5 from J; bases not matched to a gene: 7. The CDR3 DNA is TGTGCCAGCAGCCCCTGGACAGGGCGGACCGGGGAGCTGTTTTTT. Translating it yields CASSPWTGRTGELFF.

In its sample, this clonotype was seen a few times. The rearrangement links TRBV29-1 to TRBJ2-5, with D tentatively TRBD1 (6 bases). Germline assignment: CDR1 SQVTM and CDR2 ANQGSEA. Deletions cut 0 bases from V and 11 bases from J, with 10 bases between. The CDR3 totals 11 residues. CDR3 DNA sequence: TGCAGCGTTGAAGATCCAGGGGAGCAGTACTTC. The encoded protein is CSVEDPGEQYF.

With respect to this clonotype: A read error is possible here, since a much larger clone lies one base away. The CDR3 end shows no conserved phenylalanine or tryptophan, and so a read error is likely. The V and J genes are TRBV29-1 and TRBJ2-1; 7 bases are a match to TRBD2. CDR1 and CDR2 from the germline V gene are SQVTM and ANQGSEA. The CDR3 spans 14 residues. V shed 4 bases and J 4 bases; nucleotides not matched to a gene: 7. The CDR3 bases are TGCAGCGTTGGTGGCGGGAGTCGATACAATGAGCAGTTCTGC. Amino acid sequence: CSVGGGSRYNEQFC.

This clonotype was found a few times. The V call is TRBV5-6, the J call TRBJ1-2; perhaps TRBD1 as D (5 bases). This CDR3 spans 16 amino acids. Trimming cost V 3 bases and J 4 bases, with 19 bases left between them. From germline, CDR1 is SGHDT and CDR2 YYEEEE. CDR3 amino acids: CASSSWDASKSYGYTF. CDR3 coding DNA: TGTGCCAGCAGCTCGTGGGACGCTAGCAAGAGCTATGGCTACACCTTC.

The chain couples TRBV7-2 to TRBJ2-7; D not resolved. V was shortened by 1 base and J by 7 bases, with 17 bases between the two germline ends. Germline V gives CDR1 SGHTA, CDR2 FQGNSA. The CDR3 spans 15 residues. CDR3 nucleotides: TGTGCCAGCAGCTTAGGCCGCACTCCAACCCAGGAGCAGTACTTC. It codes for CASSLGRTPTQEQYF.

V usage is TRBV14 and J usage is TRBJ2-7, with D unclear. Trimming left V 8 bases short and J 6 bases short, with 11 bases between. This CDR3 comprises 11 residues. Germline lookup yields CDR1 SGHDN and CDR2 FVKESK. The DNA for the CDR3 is TGTGCCAGCGCCGATTCGGGCGAGCAGTACTTC. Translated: CASADSGEQYF.

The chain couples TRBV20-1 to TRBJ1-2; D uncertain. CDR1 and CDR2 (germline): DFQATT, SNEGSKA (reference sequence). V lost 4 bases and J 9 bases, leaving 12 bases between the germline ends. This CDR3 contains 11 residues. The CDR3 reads CSAKERSSYTF. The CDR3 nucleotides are TGCAGTGCTAAAGAGAGGAGCAGCTACACCTTC.

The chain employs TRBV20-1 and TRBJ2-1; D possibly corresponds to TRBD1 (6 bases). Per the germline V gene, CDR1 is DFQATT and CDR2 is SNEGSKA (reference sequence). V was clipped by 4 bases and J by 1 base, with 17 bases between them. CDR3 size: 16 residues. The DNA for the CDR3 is TGCAGTGCTAAAGAGAGTGGGGGCTGGTCCTACAATGAGCAGTTCTTC. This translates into CSAKESGGWSYNEQFF.

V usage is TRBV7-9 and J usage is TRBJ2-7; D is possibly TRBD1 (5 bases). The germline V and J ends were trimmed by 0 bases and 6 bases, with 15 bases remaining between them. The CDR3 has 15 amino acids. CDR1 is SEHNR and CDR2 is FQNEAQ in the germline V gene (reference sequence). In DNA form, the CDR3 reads TGTGCCAGCAGCTTAGCGGTGATGACAGAGGTCGAGCAGTACTTC. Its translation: CASSLAVMTEVEQYF. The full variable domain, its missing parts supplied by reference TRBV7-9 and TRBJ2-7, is DTGVSQNPRHKITKRGQNVTFRCDPISEHNRLYWYRQTLGQGPEFLTYFQNEAQLEKSRLLSDRFSAERPKGSFSTLEIQRTEQGDSAMYLCASSLAVMTEVEQYFGPGTRLTVT.